A selection of T cell receptor beta chains follows, all from one sample in a study of long-term antiretroviral therapy in people with HIV. Sequenced by immunoSEQ multiplex PCR; TCRdb stores in-frame clones only, minus some. The sample holds around 20,000 clones, around four fifths seen once. The source was unsorted PBMCs, collected roughly 6.1 years after starting antiretroviral therapy. All receptors come from a man in his thirties or forties with HIV. The CDR3 runs from the conserved cysteine through the conserved F or W. A D gene is named only where the DNA matches it firmly.

D: TRBD2
J: TRBJ2-1
V: TRBV7-6
length: 15
CDR3: CASSLVQRGYNEQFF

D: TRBD1
J: TRBJ1-4
V: TRBV28
length: 14
CDR3: CASSSTGSNEKLFF

D: NA
J: TRBJ1-1
V: TRBV28
length: 15
CDR3: CASSSSGPGGTEAFF

D: TRBD2
J: TRBJ2-7
V: TRBV28
length: 15
CDR3: CASSLSSSGGSEQYF

D: TRBD2
J: TRBJ2-1
V: TRBV28
length: 15
CDR3: CASTLGGTTYNEQFF

D: NA
J: TRBJ2-2
V: TRBV28
length: 13
CDR3: CASSHANTGELFF

D: NA
J: TRBJ2-7
V: TRBV7-9
length: 15
CDR3: CASSSWTDSASEQYF

D: NA
J: TRBJ2-3
V: TRBV7-2
length: 16
CDR3: CASSPWMRGNTDTQYF

D: TRBD2
J: TRBJ2-7
V: TRBV4-3
length: 16
CDR3: CASSQETSGSLYEQYF

D: TRBD1
J: TRBJ2-7
V: TRBV28
length: 16
CDR3: CASSFRGTGGFDEQYF

D: NA
J: TRBJ1-1
V: TRBV7-2
length: 13
CDR3: CASSLQRNTEAFF

D: TRBD1
J: TRBJ2-3
V: TRBV7-3
length: 15
CDR3: CASSSGQGSTDTQYF

D: NA
J: TRBJ1-2
V: TRBV25-1
length: 13
CDR3: CASSESLPRGYTF

D: NA
J: TRBJ2-1
V: TRBV9
length: 13
CDR3: CASSSGAYNEQFF

D: NA
J: TRBJ1-1
V: TRBV7-9
length: 13
CDR3: CASSLGWGTEAFF

D: TRBD1
J: TRBJ1-5
V: TRBV5-6
length: 13
CDR3: CASSVGTEEPQHF

D: NA
J: TRBJ2-7
V: TRBV28
length: 16
CDR3: CASSLRQGWQSYEQYF

D: NA
J: TRBJ1-1
V: TRBV19
length: 17
CDR3: CASSFNFWGEVNTEAFF

D: TRBD2
J: TRBJ2-3
V: TRBV4-1
length: 16
CDR3: CASSQGGTSGTDTQYF

D: NA
J: TRBJ2-7
V: TRBV9
length: 17
CDR3: CASSVEPRVGFGYEQYF

D: NA
J: TRBJ2-5
V: TRBV5-1
length: 13
CDR3: CASREGREETQYF

D: NA
J: TRBJ1-2
V: TRBV10-3
length: 13
CDR3: CAILLDSNYGYTF

D: NA
J: TRBJ1-1
V: TRBV6-1
length: 13
CDR3: CASSELWNTEAFF

D: TRBD1
J: TRBJ1-6
V: TRBV5-4
length: 17
CDR3: CASSLARGLNLNSPLHF

D: TRBD2
J: TRBJ2-2
V: TRBV25-1
length: 16
CDR3: CASKETSGGNTGELFF

D: NA
J: TRBJ2-3
V: TRBV25-1
length: 13
CDR3: CASSALGRDTQYF

D: TRBD1
J: TRBJ1-5
V: TRBV9
length: 14
CDR3: CASSAGGGLKPQHF

D: TRBD2
J: TRBJ2-1
V: TRBV4-1
length: 16
CDR3: CASSQVLAGGNNEQFF

D: NA
J: TRBJ1-2
V: TRBV5-4
length: 13
CDR3: CASSQDRNYGYTF

D: TRBD1
J: TRBJ1-1
V: TRBV18
length: 19
CDR3: CASSPIGEGQGPMNTEAFF

D: TRBD2
J: TRBJ2-7
V: TRBV6-5
length: 13
CDR3: CASSSSGLDEQYF

D: NA
J: TRBJ2-7
V: TRBV6-5
length: 15
CDR3: CASSPLGGGDYEQYF

D: NA
J: TRBJ2-3
V: TRBV9
length: 15
CDR3: CASSPRGLYTDTQYF

D: TRBD2
J: TRBJ2-7
V: TRBV5-1
length: 15
CDR3: CASSLTSGRLGEQYF

D: TRBD2
J: TRBJ2-3
V: TRBV19
length: 13
CDR3: CASSSTAGVPQYF

D: NA
J: TRBJ2-7
V: TRBV6-5
length: 16
CDR3: CASSYLQGRSSYEQYF

D: NA
J: TRBJ2-7
V: TRBV20-1
length: 11
CDR3: CSAQGLGEQYF

D: NA
J: TRBJ1-5
V: TRBV28
length: 15
CDR3: CASSSLVSINQPQHF

D: TRBD1
J: TRBJ2-6
V: TRBV10-3
length: 15
CDR3: CAITKDRAGANVLTF

D: TRBD1
J: TRBJ1-2
V: TRBV4-3
length: 16
CDR3: CASSQALDRGFYGYTF

D: NA
J: TRBJ2-7
V: TRBV5-4
length: 16
CDR3: CASSFLGAGHAYEQYF

D: TRBD1
J: TRBJ1-2
V: TRBV7-9
length: 18
CDR3: CASSYPITPMTGRNGYTF

D: NA
J: TRBJ1-2
V: TRBV28
length: 12
CDR3: CASSLMGYGYTF

D: NA
J: TRBJ1-1
V: TRBV7-6
length: 12
CDR3: CASSHMNTEAFF

D: NA
J: TRBJ2-7
V: TRBV30
length: 12
CDR3: CAWKGIPYEQYF

D: NA
J: TRBJ1-5
V: TRBV27
length: 15
CDR3: CASSLGAGGNQPQHF